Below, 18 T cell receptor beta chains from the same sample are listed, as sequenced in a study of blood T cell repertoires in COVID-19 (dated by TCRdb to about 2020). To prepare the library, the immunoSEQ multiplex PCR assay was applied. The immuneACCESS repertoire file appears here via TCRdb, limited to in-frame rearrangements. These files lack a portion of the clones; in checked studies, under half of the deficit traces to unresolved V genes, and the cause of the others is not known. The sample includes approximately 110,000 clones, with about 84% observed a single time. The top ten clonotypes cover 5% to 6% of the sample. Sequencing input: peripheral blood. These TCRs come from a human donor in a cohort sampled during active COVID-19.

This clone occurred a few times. The DNA for the CDR3 is TGTGCCAGCAGTACCGGGACAGGGACCTACGAGCAGTACTTC. This codes for CASSTGTGTYEQYF. V and J are TRBV6-6 and TRBJ2-7, with 9 bases aligning to TRBD1. This CDR3 contains 14 residues. After removal of 5 bases from V and 2 bases from J, the junction contained 4 bases not matched to a gene. The germline V gene has CDR1 MNHNY and CDR2 SVGAGI (reference sequence).

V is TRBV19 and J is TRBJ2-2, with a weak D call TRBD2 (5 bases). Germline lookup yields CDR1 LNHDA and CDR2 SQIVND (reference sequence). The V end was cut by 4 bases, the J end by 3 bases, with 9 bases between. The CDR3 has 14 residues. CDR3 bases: TGTGCCAGTAGTAAAAAGGGAGACACCGGGGAGCTGTTTTTT. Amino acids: CASSKKGDTGELFF.

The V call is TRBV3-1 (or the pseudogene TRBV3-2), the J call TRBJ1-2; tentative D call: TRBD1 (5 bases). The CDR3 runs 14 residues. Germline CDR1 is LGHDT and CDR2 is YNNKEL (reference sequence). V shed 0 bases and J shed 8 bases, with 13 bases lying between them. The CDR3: CASSQDREGRGYTF. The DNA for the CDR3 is TGTGCCAGCAGCCAAGATAGGGAGGGGCGCGGCTACACCTTC.

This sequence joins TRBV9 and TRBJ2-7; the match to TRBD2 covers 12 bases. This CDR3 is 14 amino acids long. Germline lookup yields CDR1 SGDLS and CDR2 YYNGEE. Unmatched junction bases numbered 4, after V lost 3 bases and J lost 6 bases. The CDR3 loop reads CASSASTSGSEQYF. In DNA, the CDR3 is TGTGCCAGCAGCGCCTCGACTAGCGGGAGCGAGCAGTACTTC.

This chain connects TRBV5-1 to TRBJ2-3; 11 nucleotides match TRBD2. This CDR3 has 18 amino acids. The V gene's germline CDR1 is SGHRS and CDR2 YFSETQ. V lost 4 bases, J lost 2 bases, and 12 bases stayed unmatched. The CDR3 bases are TGCGCCAGCAGCCCGGGGGGTCTAGCGGGAGGCTCCACAGATACGCAGTATTTT. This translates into CASSPGGLAGGSTDTQYF.

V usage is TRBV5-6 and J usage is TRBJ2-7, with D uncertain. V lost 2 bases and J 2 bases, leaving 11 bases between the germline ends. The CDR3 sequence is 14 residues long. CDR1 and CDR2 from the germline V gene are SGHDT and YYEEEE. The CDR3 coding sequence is TGTGCCAGCAGCTTTTTTGTCCCAACCTACGAGCAGTACTTC. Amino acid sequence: CASSFFVPTYEQYF.

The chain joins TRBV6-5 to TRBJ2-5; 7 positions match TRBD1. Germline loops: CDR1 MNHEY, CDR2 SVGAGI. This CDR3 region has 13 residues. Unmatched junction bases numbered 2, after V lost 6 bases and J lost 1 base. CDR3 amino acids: CASRGQPQETQYF. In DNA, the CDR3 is TGTGCCAGCAGGGGACAGCCCCAAGAGACCCAGTACTTC.

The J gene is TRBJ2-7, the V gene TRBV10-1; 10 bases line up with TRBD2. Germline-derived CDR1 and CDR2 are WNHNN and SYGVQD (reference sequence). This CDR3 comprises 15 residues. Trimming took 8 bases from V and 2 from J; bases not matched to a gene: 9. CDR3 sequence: CASGRETSGTYEQYF. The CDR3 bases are TGCGCCAGCGGGAGGGAAACTAGCGGGACCTACGAGCAGTACTTC.

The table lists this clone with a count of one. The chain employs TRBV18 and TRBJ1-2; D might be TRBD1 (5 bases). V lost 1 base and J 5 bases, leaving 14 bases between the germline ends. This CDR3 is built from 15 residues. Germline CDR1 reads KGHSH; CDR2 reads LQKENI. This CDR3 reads CASSPRQSSTYGYTF. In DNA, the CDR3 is TGTGCCAGCTCACCACGACAGTCCTCCACTTATGGCTACACCTTC.

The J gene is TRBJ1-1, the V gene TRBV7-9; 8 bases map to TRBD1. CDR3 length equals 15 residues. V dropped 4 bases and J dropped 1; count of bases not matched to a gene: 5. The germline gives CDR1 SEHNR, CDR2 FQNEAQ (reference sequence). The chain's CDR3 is CASSSRTGSNTEAFF. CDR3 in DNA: TGTGCCAGCAGCTCGCGGACAGGGTCGAACACTGAAGCTTTCTTT. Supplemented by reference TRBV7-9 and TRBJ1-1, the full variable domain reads DTGVSQNPRHKITKRGQNVTFRCDPISEHNRLYWYRQTLGQGPEFLTYFQNEAQLEKSRLLSDRFSAERPKGSFSTLEIQRTEQGDSAMYLCASSSRTGSNTEAFFGQGTRLTVV.

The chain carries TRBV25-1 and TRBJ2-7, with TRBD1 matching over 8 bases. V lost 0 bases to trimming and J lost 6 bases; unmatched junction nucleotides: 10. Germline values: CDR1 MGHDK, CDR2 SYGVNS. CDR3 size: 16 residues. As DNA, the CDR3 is TGTGCCAGCAGTGAATATCTGGGGCAGGGGGCGTCCGAGCAGTACTTC. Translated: CASSEYLGQGASEQYF.

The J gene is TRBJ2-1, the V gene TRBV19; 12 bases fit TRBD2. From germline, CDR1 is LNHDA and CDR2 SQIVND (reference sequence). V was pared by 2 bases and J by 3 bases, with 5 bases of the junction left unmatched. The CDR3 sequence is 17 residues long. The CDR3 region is CASSIIELAGGYNEQFF. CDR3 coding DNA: TGTGCCAGTAGTATAATCGAACTAGCGGGGGGCTACAATGAGCAGTTCTTC.

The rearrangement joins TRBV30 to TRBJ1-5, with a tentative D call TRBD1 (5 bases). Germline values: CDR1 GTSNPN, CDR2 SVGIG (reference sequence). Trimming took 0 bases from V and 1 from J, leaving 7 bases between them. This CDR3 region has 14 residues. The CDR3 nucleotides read TGTGCCTGGAGTGTCGGGGGGAGCAATCAGCCCCAGCATTTT. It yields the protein CAWSVGGSNQPQHF.

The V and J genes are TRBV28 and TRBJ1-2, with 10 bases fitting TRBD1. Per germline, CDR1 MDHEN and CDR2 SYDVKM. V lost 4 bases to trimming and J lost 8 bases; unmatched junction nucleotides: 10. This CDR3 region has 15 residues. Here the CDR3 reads CASSSPDRGVTGYTF. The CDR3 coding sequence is TGTGCCAGCAGTTCGCCGGACAGGGGGGTTACGGGCTACACCTTC.

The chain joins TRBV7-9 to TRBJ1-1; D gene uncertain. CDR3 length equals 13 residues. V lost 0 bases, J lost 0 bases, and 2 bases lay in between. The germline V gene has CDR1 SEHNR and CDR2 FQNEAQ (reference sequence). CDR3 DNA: TGTGCCAGCAGCTTAGCCTTGAACACTGAAGCTTTCTTT. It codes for CASSLALNTEAFF.

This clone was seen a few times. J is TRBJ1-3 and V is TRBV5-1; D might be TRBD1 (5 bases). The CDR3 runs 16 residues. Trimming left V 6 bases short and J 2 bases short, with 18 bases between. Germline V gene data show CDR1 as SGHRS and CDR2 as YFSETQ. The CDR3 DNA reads TGCGCCAGCAAAGGAGGAGGGGAAGGAACTGGAAACACCATATATTTT. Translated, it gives CASKGGGEGTGNTIYF.

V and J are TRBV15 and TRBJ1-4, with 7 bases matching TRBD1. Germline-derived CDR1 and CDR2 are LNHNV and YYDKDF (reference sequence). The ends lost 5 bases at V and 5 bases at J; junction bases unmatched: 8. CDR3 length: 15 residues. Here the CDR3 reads CATSRSGTENEKLFF. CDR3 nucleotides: TGTGCCACCAGCCGTTCCGGGACAGAAAATGAAAAACTGTTTTTT.

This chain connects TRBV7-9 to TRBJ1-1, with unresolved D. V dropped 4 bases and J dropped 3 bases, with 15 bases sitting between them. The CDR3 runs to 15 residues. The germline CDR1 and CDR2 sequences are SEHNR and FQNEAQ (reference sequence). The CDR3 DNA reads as TGTGCCAGCAGCTGGGCCTCCGGGCGGGACACTGAAGCTTTCTTT. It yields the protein CASSWASGRDTEAFF. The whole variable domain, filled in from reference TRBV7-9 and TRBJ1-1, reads DTGVSQNPRHKITKRGQNVTFRCDPISEHNRLYWYRQTLGQGPEFLTYFQNEAQLEKSRLLSDRFSAERPKGSFSTLEIQRTEQGDSAMYLCASSWASGRDTEAFFGQGTRLTVV.